A selection of T cell receptor beta chains follows, all from one sample in a study of CD8+ T cells in alopecia areata. Here immunoSEQ multiplex PCR was the method, and the copy in TCRdb shows in-frame clones only, minus some. The data show tens of thousands of clones, roughly 65% seen once. This material consisted of CD8+ T cells sorted from blood, taken at week 4, from a patient treated with tofacitinib. The receptors were gathered from a human donor with alopecia areata. The CDR3 runs from the conserved cysteine through the conserved F or W. Each record gives: D gene, J gene, V gene, CDR3 length, clone size, CDR3 protein, CDR3 DNA. D genes are given only for firm matches. Some rows mark clone size as missing; the rest say once, few, many or name a class of expanded clone.

>.|TRBJ2-3|TRBV11-3|14|.
CASSLELGTDTQYF
TGTGCCAGCAGCTTGGAATTAGGCACAGATACGCAGTATTTT
>TRBD1|TRBJ2-7|TRBV27|14|.
CASSARDRVGEQYF
TGTGCCAGCAGTGCCCGGGACAGGGTGGGAGAGCAGTACTTC
>TRBD1|TRBJ1-2|TRBV29-1|13|few
CSVEGQNNYGYTF
TGCAGCGTGGAGGGACAGAACAACTATGGCTACACCTTC
>.|TRBJ1-2|TRBV7-9|12|.
CASSPDEYGYTF
TGTGCCAGCAGCCCGGACGAATATGGCTACACCTTC
>.|TRBJ2-5|TRBV7-8|14|.
CASKFGGTQETQYF
TGTGCCAGCAAGTTTGGCGGAACCCAAGAGACCCAGTACTTC
>.|TRBJ1-2|TRBV25-1|10|.
CASSHYGYTF
TGTGCCAGCAGCCACTATGGCTACACCTTC
>TRBD1|TRBJ1-2|TRBV29-1|14|.
CSVPARDRALGYTF
TGCAGCGTTCCGGCACGGGACAGGGCGCTTGGCTACACCTTC
>.|TRBJ2-2|TRBV7-8|14|few
CASSLAGFTGELFF
TGTGCCAGCAGCTTAGCGGGGTTCACCGGGGAGCTGTTTTTT
>.|TRBJ2-7|TRBV2|13|.
CASSENMGYEQYF
TGTGCCAGCAGTGAAAATATGGGGTACGAGCAGTACTTC
>TRBD1|TRBJ1-4|TRBV7-8|16|medium-sized
CASTPKPGTVNEKLFF
TGTGCCAGCACCCCAAAGCCCGGGACAGTTAATGAAAAACTGTTTTTT
>TRBD1|TRBJ2-5|TRBV4-3|14|.
CASSQGTGKKTQYF
TGCGCCAGCAGCCAAGGGACAGGAAAGAAGACCCAGTACTTC
>.|TRBJ2-2|TRBV7-3|14|.
CASSPLQATGELFF
TGTGCCAGCAGCCCCCTCCAGGCAACCGGGGAGCTGTTTTTT
>.|TRBJ1-1|TRBV4-3|12|few
CASSQGGREAFF
TGCGCCAGCAGCCAGGGAGGTCGTGAAGCTTTCTTT
>.|TRBJ2-3|TRBV9|15|.
CASSVGDGITDTQYF
TGTGCCAGCAGCGTAGGGGACGGAATCACAGATACGCAGTATTTT
>.|TRBJ2-1|TRBV30|15|.
CAWTSGGPGNNEQFF
TGTGCCTGGACCTCCGGGGGACCAGGGAACAATGAGCAGTTCTTC
>.|TRBJ1-1|TRBV10-2|16|few
CASSVRQGRGNTEAFF
TGCGCCAGCAGTGTACGTCAGGGCAGGGGAAACACTGAAGCTTTCTTT